Presented here are 14 T cell receptor beta chains from one specimen sequenced in a study of T cell responses to AZD1222 COVID-19 vaccine. Libraries were prepared by immunoSEQ multiplex PCR; TCRdb keeps only in-frame clonotypes and omits some of them. The table includes over 100,000 clones, 86% detected once. The sample consisted of peripheral blood, taken 28 days after the second dose of the MenACWY control vaccine. The receptors come from an adult who received the MenACWY meningococcal vaccine as a control.

The chain has TRBV7-2 and TRBJ2-1, with TRBD1 identical over 7 bases. Germline-derived CDR1 and CDR2 are SGHTA and FQGNSA. The ends lost 4 bases at V and 4 bases at J; junction bases unmatched: 7. This CDR3 has 15 residues. CDR3 coding DNA: TGTGCCAGCAGCTCCCGGGACAGTCGATACAATGAGCAGTTCTTC. Its protein is CASSSRDSRYNEQFF.

The chain joins TRBV28 to TRBJ1-6, with unresolved D. The CDR3 length is 16 residues. The germline V and J ends were trimmed by 6 bases and 0 bases, with 12 bases remaining between them. Germline V gene lookup returns CDR1 MDHEN and CDR2 SYDVKM. CDR3 sequence (DNA): TGTGCCAGCAGCAAACCGATGTACTCCTATAATTCACCCCTCCACTTT. It translates to CASSKPMYSYNSPLHF.

The table lists this clone with a count of one. CDR3 loop: CASSLYSSPRTKNIQYF. The CDR3 nucleotides read TGTGCCAGCAGTTTGTACAGTTCGCCTAGGACCAAAAACATTCAGTACTTC. The V gene is TRBV27, the J gene TRBJ2-4; D unresolved. The germline CDR1 and CDR2 sequences are MNHEY and SMNVEV (reference sequence). V was trimmed by 3 bases and J by 2 bases, leaving 17 bases between them. The CDR3 loop spans 17 amino acids.

J is TRBJ2-3 and V is TRBV7-6; D is uncertain. Trimming cost V 1 base and J 0 bases, with 11 bases left between them. This CDR3 comprises 16 residues. The germline V gene encodes CDR1 SGHVS and CDR2 FNYEAQ. The CDR3 bases are TGTGCCAGCAGCTTAGACACTGTCCATAGCACAGATACGCAGTATTTT. This encodes CASSLDTVHSTDTQYF.

In this sample, this clone turned up a few times. J is TRBJ2-1 and V is TRBV5-5; D is perhaps TRBD1 (6 bases). The ends were cut back, 4 bases at V and 2 bases at J, with 16 bases in the middle. Germline-derived CDR1 and CDR2 are SGHKS and YYEKEE (reference sequence). The CDR3 covers 16 residues. The CDR3, as DNA: TGTGCCAGCAGCCTCACTTGGACAGTTACCTACAATGAGCAGTTCTTC. Its protein is CASSLTWTVTYNEQFF. Full variable domain (rest looked up from reference TRBV5-5 and TRBJ2-1): DAGVTQSPTHLIKTRGQQVTLRCSPISGHKSVSWYQQVLGQGPQFIFQYYEKEERGRGNFPDRFSARQFPNYSSELNVNALLLGDSALYLCASSLTWTVTYNEQFFGPGTRLTVL.

V is TRBV30 and J is TRBJ1-5; no reliable D call. The CDR3 extends over 14 amino acids. Deletions cut 2 bases from V and 0 bases from J, with 8 bases between. Germline loops: CDR1 GTSNPN, CDR2 SVGIG (reference sequence). In DNA form, the CDR3 reads TGTGCCTGGAGTATACAGAGTAGCAATCAGCCCCAGCATTTT. Translating gives CAWSIQSSNQPQHF.

This chain joins TRBV6-1 and TRBJ2-3; D might be TRBD2 (7 bases). Germline CDR1 MNHNS, CDR2 SASEGT. The CDR3 totals 17 residues. Trimming took off 0 bases at V and 0 bases at J, with 13 bases between the two ends. CDR3 protein: CASSEAGGASSTDTQYF. In nucleotides, the CDR3 is TGTGCCAGCAGTGAAGCGGGGGGGGCCTCTAGCACAGATACGCAGTATTTT.

The V gene is TRBV27, the J gene TRBJ1-6; 8 bases line up with TRBD1. Trimming removed 6 bases from V and 6 bases from J; junction bases left unmatched: 7. The CDR3 consists of 15 residues. The V gene's germline CDR1 is MNHEY and CDR2 SMNVEV (reference sequence). CDR3 in amino acids: CASRMTGAVNSPLHF. The DNA of the CDR3 is TGTGCCAGCAGGATGACAGGGGCCGTTAATTCACCCCTCCACTTT.

CDR3 nucleotides: TGTGCCAGCAGCGACAGGTCCAATCAGCCCCAGCATTTT. Encoded protein: CASSDRSNQPQHF. The chain joins TRBV12-3 or TRBV12-4 to TRBJ1-5, with D maybe TRBD1 (6 bases). This CDR3 is 13 amino acids long. The V end was cut by 6 bases, the J end by 3 bases, with 9 bases between.

J is TRBJ1-5 and V is TRBV21-1; the table's D call of TRBD1 was not tested on the DNA. TRBV21-1 represents a pseudogene. The CDR3 spans 14 residues. CDR3: CASNQTGANQPQHF. For the CDR3, the DNA is TGTGCCAGCAACCAAACAGGGGCGAATCAGCCCCAGCATTTT.

V and J are TRBV9 and TRBJ1-4, with TRBD1 matching 7 bases. The germline gives CDR1 SGDLS, CDR2 YYNGEE. The ends lost 4 bases at V and 0 bases at J; junction bases unmatched: 3. The length of the CDR3 is 15 residues. In nucleotides, the CDR3 is TGTGCCAGCAGCTCAGGGGGAGCAACTAATGAAAAACTGTTTTTT. Encoded protein: CASSSGGATNEKLFF.

The rearrangement joins TRBV28 to TRBJ1-1, with 8 bases fitting TRBD1. This CDR3 is built from 14 residues. V lost 8 bases to trimming and J lost 5 bases; unmatched junction nucleotides: 10. Germline V gene data show CDR1 as MDHEN and CDR2 as SYDVKM. CDR3 amino acids: CASWTRGRGTEAFF. CDR3 coding DNA: TGTGCCAGCTGGACCAGGGGGCGCGGGACTGAAGCTTTCTTT.

The chain combines TRBV19 with TRBJ2-2; D gene uncertain. The V and J ends lost 3 bases and 1 base respectively, with 9 bases between them. Germline-derived CDR1 and CDR2 are LNHDA and SQIVND (reference sequence). The CDR3 spans 15 residues. The CDR3 region is CASSIRDRNTGELFF. Here the CDR3 DNA reads TGTGCCAGTAGTATTAGGGATCGGAACACCGGGGAGCTGTTTTTT.

The chain links TRBV24-1 to TRBJ2-7, with no clear D. This CDR3 is 15 amino acids long. The V and J ends lost 6 bases and 4 bases respectively, with 18 bases between them. In germline, CDR1 is KGHDR, CDR2 SFDVKD. The CDR3 sequence: CATSTSFANIYEQYF. The CDR3 nucleotides are TGTGCCACCAGTACCTCCTTCGCAAATATTTACGAGCAGTACTTC.